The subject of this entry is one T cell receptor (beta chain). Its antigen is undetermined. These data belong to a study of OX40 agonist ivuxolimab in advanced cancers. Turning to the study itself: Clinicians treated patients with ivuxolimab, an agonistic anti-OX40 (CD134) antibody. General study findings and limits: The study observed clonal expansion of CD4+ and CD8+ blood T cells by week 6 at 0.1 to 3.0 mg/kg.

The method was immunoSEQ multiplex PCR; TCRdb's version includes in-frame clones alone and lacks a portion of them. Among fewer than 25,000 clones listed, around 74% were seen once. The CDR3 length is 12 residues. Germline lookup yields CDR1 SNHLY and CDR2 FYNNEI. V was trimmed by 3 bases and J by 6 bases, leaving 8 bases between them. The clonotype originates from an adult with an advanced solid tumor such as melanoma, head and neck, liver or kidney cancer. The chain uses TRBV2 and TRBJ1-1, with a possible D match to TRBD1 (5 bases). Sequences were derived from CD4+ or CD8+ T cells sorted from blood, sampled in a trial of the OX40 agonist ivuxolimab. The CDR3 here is CASSDWGPEAFF. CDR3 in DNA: TGTGCCAGCAGTGACTGGGGCCCTGAAGCTTTCTTT. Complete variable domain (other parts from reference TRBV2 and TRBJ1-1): EPEVTQTPSHQVTQMGQEVILRCVPISNHLYFYWYRQILGQKVEFLVSFYNNEISEKSEIFDDQFSVERPDGSNFTLKIRSTKLEDSAMYFCASSDWGPEAFFGQGTRLTVV.